This entry concerns a single T cell receptor beta chain. Its antigen is not identified. The data stem from a study of vaccination and CD4 T cells after COVID-19. The V gene lost 5 bases and the J gene lost 5 bases, with 6 bases spanning the gap. Germline-derived CDR1 and CDR2 are SGHNT and YENEEA. CDR3 length equals 11 residues. Treatment reported: approximately 10-day PBMC culture with coronavirus spike peptide pools or control peptides (ViraFEST assay). The Oncomine TCR Beta short-read assay was applied to DNA of cultured CD4+ T cells. TCRdb itself ran the PCR reads through MiXCR, one entry per CDR3 protein. Among roughly 13,000 distinct CDR3 sequences listed, under 55% were seen once.

This clonotype was obtained from a human donor who had recovered from COVID-19. The V and J genes are TRBV11-3 and TRBJ2-5, with D perhaps matching TRBD1 (6 bases). This material consisted of CD4+ T cells from blood, cultured in vitro, taken before SARS-CoV-2 vaccination. Here the CDR3 reads CASSTGETQYF. In DNA form, the CDR3 reads TGTGCCAGCAGCACAGGGGAGACCCAGTACTTC.